This T cell receptor (beta chain) comes out of a study of blood T cell repertoires in COVID-19. For the study at large: Material from acute and convalescent COVID-19 was sourced from the United States, Italy and Spain.

The protocol was immunoSEQ multiplex PCR, while the TCRdb copy is restricted to in-frame clones and leaves out a portion. The repertoire holds about 300,000 clones, with about nine tenths as singletons. J gave up 7 bases and V 5 bases, and 8 bases lay outside the gene matches. The length of the CDR3 is 14 residues. Germline values: CDR1 MNHEY, CDR2 SVGAGI. The sequence derives from a woman between 18 and 29 years old who had recovered from COVID-19. What was sequenced was PBMCs or T cells enriched from blood (not recorded which). This rearrangement joins TRBV6-5 to TRBJ1-2; TRBD1 matches at 9 bases. CDR3 amino acids: CASSLGTGTSGYTF. Here the CDR3 DNA reads TGTGCCAGCAGTCTGGGGACAGGGACAAGTGGCTACACCTTC.